Below, 29 T cell receptor beta chains from the same sample are listed, as sequenced in a study of blood T cell repertoires in COVID-19. Generated by immunoSEQ multiplex PCR, the TCRdb table keeps only in-frame clones and is missing some. The sample has about 170,000 clones; 88% are singletons. The sequenced material came from peripheral blood. These TCRs come from a man aged 55 to 69 with acute or convalescent COVID-19.

J is TRBJ2-7 and V is TRBV10-2; D unclear. Trimming cost V 2 bases and J 4 bases, with 6 bases left between them. Germline assignment: CDR1 WSHSY and CDR2 SAAADI. There are 12 residues in the CDR3. This CDR3 reads CASSEDTYEQYV. The CDR3 DNA reads TGCGCCAGCAGTGAGGACACTTACGAGCAGTACGTC.

The chain joins TRBV6-2 or TRBV6-3 to TRBJ2-7, with 8 nucleotides matching TRBD1. The V segment lost 0 bases and the J segment 5 bases; nucleotides outside the gene matches: 21. The CDR3 loop spans 20 amino acids. Germline V lookup: CDR1 MNHEY, CDR2 SVGEGT. The CDR3 loop reads CASSYSRTGQGGRETNEQYV. DNA of the CDR3: TGTGCCAGCAGTTACTCGAGGACAGGACAGGGAGGACGAGAGACTAACGAGCAGTACGTC.

The V gene is TRBV3-1 (or the pseudogene TRBV3-2), the J gene TRBJ2-3; 8 bases are shared with TRBD2. V dropped 2 bases and J dropped 3; count of bases not matched to a gene: 10. Germline CDR1 is LGHDT and CDR2 is YNNKEL (reference sequence). This CDR3 is 17 amino acids long. In DNA form, the CDR3 reads TGTGCCAGCAGCCAAAGGTCTGTACAGCGGGGGACAGATACGCAGTATTTT. This translates into CASSQRSVQRGTDTQYF.

As DNA, the CDR3 is TGTGCCAGCAGCTCACTTACAGGGCGGGGGAACCAAGAGACCCAGTACTTC. Translating it yields CASSSLTGRGNQETQYF. The chain employs TRBV7-9 and TRBJ2-5; tentative D call: TRBD2 (7 bases). Germline CDR1 reads SEHNR; CDR2 reads FQNEAQ (reference sequence). The length of the CDR3 is 17 residues. Deletions cut 4 bases from V and 0 bases from J, with 18 bases between. The whole variable domain, remainder taken from reference TRBV7-9 and TRBJ2-5, is DTGVSQNPRHKITKRGQNVTFRCDPISEHNRLYWYRQTLGQGPEFLTYFQNEAQLEKSRLLSDRFSAERPKGSFSTLEIQRTEQGDSAMYLCASSSLTGRGNQETQYFGPGTRLLVL.

The V and J genes are TRBV2 and TRBJ1-1; no clear D. Trimming removed 5 bases at V and 3 bases at J, with 4 bases between. The germline V gene has CDR1 SNHLY and CDR2 FYNNEI. CDR3 size: 11 residues. CDR3 in amino acids: CASSLYTEAFF. The CDR3 DNA follows: TGTGCCAGCAGTCTTTACACTGAAGCTTTCTTT.

V and J are TRBV24-1 and TRBJ2-5; 7 bases agree with TRBD2. J lost 4 bases, V lost 4 bases, and 14 bases had no gene match. The CDR3 is 17 residues long. In germline, CDR1 is KGHDR, CDR2 SFDVKD. Written as DNA, the CDR3 is TGTGCCACCAGTGACCCCGCGAGTTCCGGGGGGTCAGAGACCCAGTACTTC. Translating it yields CATSDPASSGGSETQYF.

The V gene is TRBV2, the J gene TRBJ2-2; 7 bases fit TRBD1. With V trimmed by 1 base and J by 3 bases, 2 bases remained unmatched. This CDR3 is 15 amino acids long. Germline lookup yields CDR1 SNHLY and CDR2 FYNNEI. The CDR3 sequence: CASSEGQGDTGELFF. CDR3 bases: TGTGCCAGCAGTGAAGGGCAGGGGGACACCGGGGAGCTGTTTTTT.

The gene calls are TRBV5-4 and TRBJ1-1; possible D gene TRBD1, 6 bases. Trimming took 0 bases from V and 11 from J, leaving 14 bases between them. The CDR3 is 13 residues long. The V gene's germline CDR1 is SGHNT and CDR2 YYREEE (reference sequence). The CDR3 reads CASSLAGAGVAFF. DNA of the CDR3: TGTGCCAGCAGCTTGGCAGGGGCGGGGGTCGCTTTCTTT.

This rearrangement joins TRBV6-5 to TRBJ1-1; D possibly corresponds to TRBD1 (6 bases). Germline CDR1 MNHEY, CDR2 SVGAGI. This CDR3 has 12 residues. The V gene lost 7 bases and the J gene lost 5 bases, with 11 bases spanning the gap. The CDR3 spells CASIGRGTEAFF. CDR3 coding DNA: TGTGCCAGCATAGGCAGGGGAACTGAAGCTTTCTTT.

This chain joins TRBV13 and TRBJ2-3; D is perhaps TRBD2 (6 bases). The CDR3 is made up of 12 amino acids. Germline CDR1 reads PRHDT; CDR2 reads FYEKMQ (reference sequence). V was cut by 4 bases and J by 10 bases, with 12 bases left in between. The CDR3 DNA reads as TGTGCCAGCAGCTCCCTCCGCGGGGCGCAGTATTTT. Protein product: CASSSLRGAQYF.

V usage is TRBV19 and J usage is TRBJ1-2, with 7 nucleotides matching TRBD1. The trim removed 6 bases at V and 4 bases at J, leaving 8 bases unmatched. The CDR3 consists of 14 residues. Looked up from germline, CDR1 is LNHDA and CDR2 is SQIVND (reference sequence). CDR3 nucleotides: TGTGCCAGTAGACCGGACAGGCAGGTCTATGGCTACACCTTC. It is translated as CASRPDRQVYGYTF.

J is TRBJ2-1 and V is TRBV27, with D hard to call. V shed 3 bases and J shed 0 bases, with 6 bases lying between them. Germline CDR1 reads MNHEY; CDR2 reads SMNVEV (reference sequence). CDR3 size: 14 residues. CDR3 DNA sequence: TGTGCCAGCAGTTTCCGGGTCTCCTACAATGAGCAGTTCTTC. Its protein product is CASSFRVSYNEQFF.

Comment on this clone: Other DNA sequences in this sample translate to the same CDR3. The V gene is TRBV5-1, the J gene TRBJ1-2; possibly TRBD1 for D (5 bases). Germline CDR1 SGHRS, CDR2 YFSETQ. The CDR3 covers 14 residues. Trimming shortened V by 0 bases and J by 4 bases, and 10 bases separated the two germline ends. The DNA for the CDR3 is TGCGCCAGCAGCTTGGAGGGCCAGGGCTATGGCTACACCTTC. Residues: CASSLEGQGYGYTF.

The rearrangement joins TRBV24-1 to TRBJ1-2, with unresolved D. This CDR3 spans 13 amino acids. Germline CDR1 and CDR2: KGHDR and SFDVKD. V shed 3 bases and J shed 8 bases, with 12 bases lying between them. In nucleotides, the CDR3 is TGTGCCACCAGTGATCCCCTTACGAGGGGCTACACCTTC. It translates to CATSDPLTRGYTF.

The chain employs TRBV7-9 and TRBJ2-3; 9 bases fit TRBD1. Germline lookup yields CDR1 SEHNR and CDR2 FQNEAQ (reference sequence). There are 14 residues in the CDR3. V lost 6 bases to trimming and J lost 6 bases; unmatched junction nucleotides: 7. The CDR3 coding sequence is TGTGCCAGCAGATCGGACAGGGGAAGGGATACGCAGTATTTT. This gives the protein CASRSDRGRDTQYF.

CDR3: CASSPTSGRQNEQFF. CDR3 in DNA: TGTGCCAGCAGCCCGACTAGCGGGAGACAAAATGAGCAGTTCTTC. This sequence joins TRBV9 and TRBJ2-1; 12 nucleotides line up with TRBD2. V trimming: 4 bases; J trimming: 7 bases; junction bases outside the gene matches: 6. The CDR3 has 15 amino acids. Per the germline V gene, CDR1 is SGDLS and CDR2 is YYNGEE.

V gene TRBV9 combines with J gene TRBJ2-7; 8 bases line up with TRBD2. This CDR3 is built from 17 residues. V trimming: 0 bases; J trimming: 2 bases; junction bases outside the gene matches: 10. Germline V gene sequence: CDR1 SGDLS, CDR2 YYNGEE. CDR3 DNA: TGTGCCAGCAGCGTAGCTGGGGCGGGAGGAGGTGCCTACGAGCAGTACTTC. Translated: CASSVAGAGGGAYEQYF.

The rearrangement joins TRBV20-1 to TRBJ1-4, with D uncertain. The CDR3 runs to 11 residues. From germline, CDR1 is DFQATT and CDR2 SNEGSKA (reference sequence). V was cut by 6 bases and J by 6 bases, with 8 bases left in between. CDR3 region: CSAEGDEKLFF. In DNA form, the CDR3 reads TGCAGTGCGGAGGGCGATGAAAAACTGTTTTTT.

The chain carries TRBV10-3 and TRBJ2-2; TRBD2 matches at 11 bases. The V gene's germline CDR1 is ENHRY and CDR2 SYGVKD. The CDR3 runs to 17 residues. Trimming removed 0 bases from V and 4 bases from J; junction bases left unmatched: 4. DNA for the CDR3: TGTGCCATCAGTGAGTCCCGTCTAGCGGGAGGCACCGGGGAGCTGTTTTTT. This encodes CAISESRLAGGTGELFF.

The chain employs TRBV5-6 and TRBJ2-5; a possible D gene is TRBD1 (6 bases). Germline CDR1 and CDR2: SGHDT and YYEEEE. The ends were cut back, 3 bases at V and 5 bases at J, with 14 bases in the middle. CDR3 length: 14 residues. The chain's CDR3 is CASSYTGSVETQYF. The CDR3 nucleotides read TGTGCCAGCAGCTATACAGGGTCGGTGGAGACCCAGTACTTC.

This rearrangement joins TRBV19 to TRBJ1-5, with D possibly matching TRBD1 (5 bases). Germline values: CDR1 LNHDA, CDR2 SQIVND (reference sequence). This CDR3 comprises 13 residues. V gave up 5 bases and J gave up 4 bases, with 9 bases separating them. As DNA, the CDR3 is TGTGCCAGTAGTTTCGACAGAAATCAGCCCCAGCATTTT. Amino acid sequence: CASSFDRNQPQHF.

The chain joins TRBV5-1 to TRBJ1-5; a possible D gene is TRBD1 (5 bases). CDR3 length: 14 residues. V lost 4 bases and J lost 5, with 13 bases in between. Germline values: CDR1 SGHRS, CDR2 YFSETQ. This CDR3 is CASSPLGGDQPQHF. In DNA form, the CDR3 reads TGCGCCAGCAGCCCCCTGGGGGGGGATCAGCCCCAGCATTTT.

The chain links TRBV7-6 to TRBJ2-2; no clear D gene. This CDR3 region has 16 residues. Germline-derived CDR1 and CDR2 are SGHVS and FNYEAQ. Deletions cut 5 bases from V and 2 bases from J, with 15 bases between. The CDR3 protein is CASSPTTGYNTGELFF. Here the CDR3 DNA reads TGTGCCAGCAGCCCCACAACCGGGTACAACACCGGGGAGCTGTTTTTT.

The chain's CDR3 is CASSRGQGNTEAFF. In DNA form, the CDR3 reads TGTGCCAGCAGCAGGGGACAGGGGAACACTGAAGCTTTCTTT. The chain couples TRBV7-6 to TRBJ1-1, with TRBD1 identical over 9 bases. Germline CDR1 is SGHVS and CDR2 is FNYEAQ. J lost 1 base, V lost 5 bases, and 2 bases had no gene match. This CDR3 region has 14 residues.

The CDR3, as DNA: TGTGCCAGCAGTGAGGAAGGGGCCGGGGAGCTGTTTTTT. Translation: CASSEEGAGELFF. This chain links TRBV2 with TRBJ2-2; a possible D gene is TRBD1 (5 bases). The CDR3 runs to 13 residues. Germline CDR1 reads SNHLY; CDR2 reads FYNNEI. Trimming left V 3 bases short and J 6 bases short, with 8 bases between.

The rearrangement joins TRBV24-1 to TRBJ2-2; the D gene is possibly TRBD2 (5 bases). The V end was cut by 3 bases, the J end by 2 bases, with 6 bases between. CDR1 and CDR2 (germline): KGHDR, SFDVKD. This CDR3 has 14 residues. CDR3 protein: CATSDRTNTGELFF. CDR3 sequence (DNA): TGTGCCACCAGTGATCGGACTAACACCGGGGAGCTGTTTTTT.

This clone was seen a single time. The J gene is TRBJ2-7, the V gene TRBV4-1, with D unresolved. The CDR3 is 15 amino acids. Germline assignment: CDR1 MGHRA and CDR2 YSYEKL. V lost 1 base and J 0 bases, leaving 10 bases between the germline ends. The CDR3 nucleotides read TGCGCCAGCAGCCAAGGCCCGTCTACCTCCTACGAGCAGTACGTC. It codes for CASSQGPSTSYEQYV.

This chain connects TRBV11-2 to TRBJ1-1; perhaps TRBD1 as D (6 bases). CDR3 length equals 18 residues. Germline lookup yields CDR1 SGHAT and CDR2 FQNNGV. Trimming stripped 4 bases from V and 2 bases from J, with 23 bases between. In DNA form, the CDR3 reads TGTGCCAGCAGCTCCCGAGTTTGGACAGCCAAGATCAACACTGAAGCTTTCTTT. Its protein product is CASSSRVWTAKINTEAFF.

V is TRBV5-6 and J is TRBJ2-3, with 10 nucleotides matching TRBD1. J gave up 7 bases and V 4 bases, and 12 bases lay outside the gene matches. Germline values: CDR1 SGHDT, CDR2 YYEEEE. The CDR3 is made up of 16 amino acids. The chain's CDR3 is CASSRNTGTGENTQYF. As DNA, the CDR3 is TGTGCCAGCAGCCGGAACACCGGGACAGGGGAAAATACGCAGTATTTT. Full variable domain (remainder filled in from reference TRBV5-6 and TRBJ2-3): DAGVTQSPTHLIKTRGQQVTLRCSPKSGHDTVSWYQQALGQGPQFIFQYYEEEERQRGNFPDRFSGHQFPNYSSELNVNALLLGDSALYLCASSRNTGTGENTQYFGPGTRLTVL.